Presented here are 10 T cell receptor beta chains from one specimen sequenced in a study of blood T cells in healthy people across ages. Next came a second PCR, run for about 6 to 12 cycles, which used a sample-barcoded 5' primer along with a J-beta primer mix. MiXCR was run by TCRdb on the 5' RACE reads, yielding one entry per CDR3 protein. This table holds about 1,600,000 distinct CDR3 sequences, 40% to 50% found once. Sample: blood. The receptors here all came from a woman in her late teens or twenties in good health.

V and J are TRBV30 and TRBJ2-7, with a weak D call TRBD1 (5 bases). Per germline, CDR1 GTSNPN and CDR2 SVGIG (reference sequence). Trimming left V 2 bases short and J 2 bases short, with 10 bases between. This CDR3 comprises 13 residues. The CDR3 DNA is TGTGCCTGGAGTAGGGGCAGTACCTACGAGCAGTACTTC. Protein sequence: CAWSRGSTYEQYF.

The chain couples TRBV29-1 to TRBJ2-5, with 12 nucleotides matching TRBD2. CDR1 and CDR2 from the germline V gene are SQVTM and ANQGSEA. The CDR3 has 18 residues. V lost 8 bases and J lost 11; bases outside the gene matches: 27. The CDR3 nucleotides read TGCAGCTACCGGACAGGGAGAAGTCTAGCGGGAGGGAACAATGAGCAGTACTTC. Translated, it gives CSYRTGRSLAGGNNEQYF.

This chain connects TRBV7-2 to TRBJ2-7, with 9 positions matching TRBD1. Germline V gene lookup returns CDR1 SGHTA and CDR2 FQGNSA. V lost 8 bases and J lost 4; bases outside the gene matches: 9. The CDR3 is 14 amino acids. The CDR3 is CASSTGTGQYEQYF. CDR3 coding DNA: TGTGCCAGCTCCACCGGGACAGGGCAGTACGAGCAGTACTTC.

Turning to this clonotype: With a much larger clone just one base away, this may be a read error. The DNA for the CDR3 is TGTGCCAGCATCCAAGACAATTACAATGAGCAGTTCTTC. Protein sequence: CASIQDNYNEQFF. This chain links TRBV7-2 with TRBJ2-1; no definite D call. The CDR3 sequence is 13 residues long. Trimming shortened V by 7 bases and J by 4 bases, and 11 bases separated the two germline ends. Germline CDR1 SGHTA, CDR2 FQGNSA. The entire variable domain, with the rest obtained from reference TRBV7-2 and TRBJ2-1, is as follows: GAGVSQSPSNKVTEKGKDVELRCDPISGHTALYWYRQSLGQGLEFLIYFQGNSAPDKSGLPSDRFSAERTGGSVSTLTIQRTQQEDSAVYLCASIQDNYNEQFFGPGTRLTVL.

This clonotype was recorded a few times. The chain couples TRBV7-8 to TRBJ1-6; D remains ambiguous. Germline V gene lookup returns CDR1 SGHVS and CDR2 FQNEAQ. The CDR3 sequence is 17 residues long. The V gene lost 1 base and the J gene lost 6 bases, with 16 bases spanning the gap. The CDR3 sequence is CASSLGTISALNSPLHF. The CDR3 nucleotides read TGTGCCAGCAGCTTAGGCACCATTTCAGCGCTTAATTCACCCCTCCACTTT.

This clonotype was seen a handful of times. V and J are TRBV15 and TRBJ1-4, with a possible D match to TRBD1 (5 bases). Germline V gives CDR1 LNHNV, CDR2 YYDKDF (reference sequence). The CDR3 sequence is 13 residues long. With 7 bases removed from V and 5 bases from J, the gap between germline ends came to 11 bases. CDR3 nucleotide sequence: TGTGCCACCACACGGGGGGTCAATGAAAAACTGTTTTTT. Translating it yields CATTRGVNEKLFF.

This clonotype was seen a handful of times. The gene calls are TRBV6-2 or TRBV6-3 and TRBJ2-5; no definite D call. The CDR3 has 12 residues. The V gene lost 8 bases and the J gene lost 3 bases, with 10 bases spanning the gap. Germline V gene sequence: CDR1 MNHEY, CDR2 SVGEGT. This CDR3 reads CASWASKETQYF. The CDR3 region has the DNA TGTGCCAGCTGGGCCAGTAAAGAGACCCAGTACTTC.

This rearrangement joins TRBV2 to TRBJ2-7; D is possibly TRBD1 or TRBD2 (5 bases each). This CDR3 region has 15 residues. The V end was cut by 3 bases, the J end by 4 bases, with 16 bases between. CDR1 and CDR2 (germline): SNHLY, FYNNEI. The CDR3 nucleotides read TGTGCCAGCAGTGAGGGGCAGGACTCCGTATACGAGCAGTACTTC. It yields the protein CASSEGQDSVYEQYF. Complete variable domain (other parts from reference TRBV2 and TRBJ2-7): EPEVTQTPSHQVTQMGQEVILRCVPISNHLYFYWYRQILGQKVEFLVSFYNNEISEKSEIFDDQFSVERPDGSNFTLKIRSTKLEDSAMYFCASSEGQDSVYEQYFGPGTRLTVT.

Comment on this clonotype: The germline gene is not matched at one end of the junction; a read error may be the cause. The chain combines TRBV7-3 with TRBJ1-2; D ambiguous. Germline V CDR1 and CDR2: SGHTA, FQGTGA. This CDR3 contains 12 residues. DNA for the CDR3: TGTGCCAGCAGCCCCAACGGGGAGGGCTATACCTTC. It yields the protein CASSPNGEGYTF. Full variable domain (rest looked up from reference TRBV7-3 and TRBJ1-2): GAGVSQTPSNKVTEKGKYVELRCDPISGHTALYWYRQSLGQGPEFLIYFQGTGAADDSGLPNDRFFAVRPEGSVSTLKIQRTERGDSAVYLCASSPNGEGYTFGSGTRLTVV.

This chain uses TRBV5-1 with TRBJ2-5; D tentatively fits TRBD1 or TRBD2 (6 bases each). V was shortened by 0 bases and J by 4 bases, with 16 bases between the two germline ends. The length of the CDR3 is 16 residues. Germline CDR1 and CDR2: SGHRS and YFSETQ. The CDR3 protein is CASSLGGTSSRETQYF. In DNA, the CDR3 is TGCGCCAGCAGCTTGGGCGGGACAAGTTCTAGAGAGACCCAGTACTTC.